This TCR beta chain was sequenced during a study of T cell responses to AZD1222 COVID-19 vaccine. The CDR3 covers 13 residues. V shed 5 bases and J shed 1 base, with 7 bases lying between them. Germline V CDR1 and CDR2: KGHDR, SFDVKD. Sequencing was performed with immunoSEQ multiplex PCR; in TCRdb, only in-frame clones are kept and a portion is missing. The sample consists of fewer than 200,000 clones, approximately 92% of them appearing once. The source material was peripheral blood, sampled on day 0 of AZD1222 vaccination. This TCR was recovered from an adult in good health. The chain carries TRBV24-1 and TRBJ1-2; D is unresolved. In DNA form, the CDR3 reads TGTGCCACCAGTGCTGACTATAACTATGGCTACACCTTC. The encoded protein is CATSADYNYGYTF.